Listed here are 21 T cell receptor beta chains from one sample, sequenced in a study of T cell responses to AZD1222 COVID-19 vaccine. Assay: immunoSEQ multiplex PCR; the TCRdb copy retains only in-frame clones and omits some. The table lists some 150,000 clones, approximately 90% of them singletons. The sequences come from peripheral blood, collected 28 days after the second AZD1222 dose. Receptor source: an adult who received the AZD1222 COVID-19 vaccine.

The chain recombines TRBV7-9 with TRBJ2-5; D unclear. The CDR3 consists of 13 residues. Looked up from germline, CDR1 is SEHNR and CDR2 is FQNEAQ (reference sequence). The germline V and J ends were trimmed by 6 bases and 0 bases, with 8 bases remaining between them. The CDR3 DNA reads TGTGCCAGCAGTCCTGGTAACCAAGAGACCCAGTACTTC. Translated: CASSPGNQETQYF.

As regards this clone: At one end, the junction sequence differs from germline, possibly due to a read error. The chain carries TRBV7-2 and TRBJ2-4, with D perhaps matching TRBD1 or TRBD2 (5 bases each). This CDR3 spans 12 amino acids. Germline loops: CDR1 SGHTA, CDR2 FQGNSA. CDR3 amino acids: CASSPSGRQFDF. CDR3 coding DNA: TGTGCCAGCAGCCCATCGGGGAGACAGTTCGACTTC.

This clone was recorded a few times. CDR3 residues: CASSLEGQIYGYTF. DNA of the CDR3: TGTGCCAGCTCACTCGAGGGACAGATCTATGGCTACACCTTC. The chain combines TRBV18 with TRBJ1-2; 7 nucleotides align to TRBD1. Germline CDR1 reads KGHSH; CDR2 reads LQKENI. This CDR3 spans 14 amino acids. With V trimmed by 4 bases and J by 4 bases, 6 bases remained unmatched. The full variable domain, in which reference TRBV18 and TRBJ1-2 provide the parts outside the CDR3, is NAGVMQNPRHLVRRRGQEARLRCSPMKGHSHVYWYRQLPEEGLKFMVYLQKENIIDESGMPKERFSAEFPKEGPSILRIQQVVRGDSAAYFCASSLEGQIYGYTFGSGTRLTVV.

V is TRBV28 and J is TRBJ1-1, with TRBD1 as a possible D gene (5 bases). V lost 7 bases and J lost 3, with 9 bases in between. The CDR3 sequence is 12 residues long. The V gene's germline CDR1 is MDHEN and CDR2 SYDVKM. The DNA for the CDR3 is TGTGCCAGCATGGGGACCTACACTGAAGCTTTCTTT. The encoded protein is CASMGTYTEAFF. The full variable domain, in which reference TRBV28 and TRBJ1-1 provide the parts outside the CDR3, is DVKVTQSSRYLVKRTGEKVFLECVQDMDHENMFWYRQDPGLGLRLIYFSYDVKMKEKGDIPEGYSVSREKKERFSLILESASTNQTSMYLCASMGTYTEAFFGQGTRLTVV.

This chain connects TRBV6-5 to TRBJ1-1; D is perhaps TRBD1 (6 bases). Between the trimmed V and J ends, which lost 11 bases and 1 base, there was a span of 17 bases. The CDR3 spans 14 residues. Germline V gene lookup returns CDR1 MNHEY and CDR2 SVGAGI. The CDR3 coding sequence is TGTGCCTCCGGGGGGGCAGGGACGAACACTGAAGCTTTCTTT. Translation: CASGGAGTNTEAFF.

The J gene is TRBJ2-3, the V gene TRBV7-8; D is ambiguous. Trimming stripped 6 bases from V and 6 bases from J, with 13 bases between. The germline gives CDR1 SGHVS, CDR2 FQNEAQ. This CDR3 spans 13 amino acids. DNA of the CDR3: TGTGCCAGCAGACAGATGGTAAAGGATACGCAGTATTTT. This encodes CASRQMVKDTQYF. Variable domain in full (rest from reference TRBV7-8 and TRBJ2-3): GAGVSQSPRYKVAKRGQDVALRCDPISGHVSLFWYQQALGQGPEFLTYFQNEAQLDKSGLPSDRFFAERPEGSVSTLKIQRTQQEDSAVYLCASRQMVKDTQYFGPGTRLTVL.

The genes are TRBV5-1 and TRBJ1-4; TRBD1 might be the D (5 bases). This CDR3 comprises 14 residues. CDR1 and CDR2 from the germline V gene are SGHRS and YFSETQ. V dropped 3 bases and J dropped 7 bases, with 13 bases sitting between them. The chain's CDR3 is CASSWDPSGEKLFF. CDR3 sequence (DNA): TGCGCCAGCAGCTGGGACCCCTCGGGTGAAAAACTGTTTTTT.

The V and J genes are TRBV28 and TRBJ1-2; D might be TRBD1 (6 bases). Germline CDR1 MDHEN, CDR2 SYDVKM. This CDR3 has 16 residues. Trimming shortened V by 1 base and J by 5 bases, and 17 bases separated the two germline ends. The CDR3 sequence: CASSLSSNRGAYGYTF. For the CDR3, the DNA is TGTGCCAGCAGTTTATCCTCCAACCGGGGGGCGTATGGCTACACCTTC.

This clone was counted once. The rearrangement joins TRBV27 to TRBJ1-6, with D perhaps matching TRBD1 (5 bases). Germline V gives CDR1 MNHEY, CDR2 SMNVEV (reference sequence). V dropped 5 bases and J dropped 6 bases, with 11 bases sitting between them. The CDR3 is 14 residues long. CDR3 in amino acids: CASSARDGNSPLHF. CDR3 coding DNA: TGTGCCAGCAGTGCTCGGGACGGTAATTCACCCCTCCACTTT.

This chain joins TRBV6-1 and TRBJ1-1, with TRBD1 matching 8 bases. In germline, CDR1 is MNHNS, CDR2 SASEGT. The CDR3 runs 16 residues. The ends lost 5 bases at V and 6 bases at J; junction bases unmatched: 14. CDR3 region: CASSKGTGQRTPEAFF. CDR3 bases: TGTGCCAGCAGTAAAGGGACAGGTCAAAGGACCCCTGAAGCTTTCTTT.

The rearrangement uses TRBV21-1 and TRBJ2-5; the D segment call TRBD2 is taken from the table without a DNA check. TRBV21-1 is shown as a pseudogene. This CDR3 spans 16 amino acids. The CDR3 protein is CASSIRPEGRRETQYF. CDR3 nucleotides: TGTGCCAGCAGCATTAGACCGGAGGGGCGCCGAGAGACCCAGTACTTC.

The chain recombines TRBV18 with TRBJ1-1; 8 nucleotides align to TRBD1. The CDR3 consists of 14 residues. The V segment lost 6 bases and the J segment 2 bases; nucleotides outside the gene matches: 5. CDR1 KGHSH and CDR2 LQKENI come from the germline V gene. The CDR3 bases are TGTGCCAGCTCTGGACAGGGAGGTAACACTGAAGCTTTCTTT. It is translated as CASSGQGGNTEAFF. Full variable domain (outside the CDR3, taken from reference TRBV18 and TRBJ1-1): NAGVMQNPRHLVRRRGQEARLRCSPMKGHSHVYWYRQLPEEGLKFMVYLQKENIIDESGMPKERFSAEFPKEGPSILRIQQVVRGDSAAYFCASSGQGGNTEAFFGQGTRLTVV.

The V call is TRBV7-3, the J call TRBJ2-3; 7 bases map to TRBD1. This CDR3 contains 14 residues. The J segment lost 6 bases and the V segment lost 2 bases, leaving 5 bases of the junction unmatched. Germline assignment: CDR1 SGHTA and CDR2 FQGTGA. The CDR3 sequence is CASSLLQGKDTQYF. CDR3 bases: TGTGCCAGCAGCTTATTACAGGGGAAGGATACGCAGTATTTT.

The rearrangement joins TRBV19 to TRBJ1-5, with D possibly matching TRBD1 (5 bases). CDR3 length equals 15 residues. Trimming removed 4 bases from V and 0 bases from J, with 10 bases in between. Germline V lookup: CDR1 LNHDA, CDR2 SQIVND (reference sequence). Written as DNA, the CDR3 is TGTGCCAGTAGTACGGGGGGTCTTAGCAATCAGCCCCAGCATTTT. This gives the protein CASSTGGLSNQPQHF.

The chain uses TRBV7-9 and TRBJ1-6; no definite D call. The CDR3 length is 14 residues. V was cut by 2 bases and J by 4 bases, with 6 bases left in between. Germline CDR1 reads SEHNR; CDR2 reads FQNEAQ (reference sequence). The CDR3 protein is CASSLSSYNSPLHF. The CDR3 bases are TGTGCCAGCAGCTTAAGTAGTTATAATTCACCCCTCCACTTT. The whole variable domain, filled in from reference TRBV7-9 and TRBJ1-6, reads DTGVSQNPRHKITKRGQNVTFRCDPISEHNRLYWYRQTLGQGPEFLTYFQNEAQLEKSRLLSDRFSAERPKGSFSTLEIQRTEQGDSAMYLCASSLSSYNSPLHFGNGTRLTVT.

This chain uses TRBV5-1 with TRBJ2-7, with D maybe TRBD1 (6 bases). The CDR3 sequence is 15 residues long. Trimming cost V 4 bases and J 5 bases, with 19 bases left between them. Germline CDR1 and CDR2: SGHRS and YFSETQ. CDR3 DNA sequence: TGCGCCAGCAGCCTGGGGGCAGGGATCGCGCACGAGCAGTACTTC. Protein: CASSLGAGIAHEQYF.

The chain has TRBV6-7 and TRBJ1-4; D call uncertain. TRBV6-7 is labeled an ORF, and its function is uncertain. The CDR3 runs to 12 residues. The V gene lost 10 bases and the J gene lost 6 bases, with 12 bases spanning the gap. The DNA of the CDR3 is TGTGCCATTGACAAGTGTGATGAAAAACTGTTTTTT. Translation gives CAIDKCDEKLFF.

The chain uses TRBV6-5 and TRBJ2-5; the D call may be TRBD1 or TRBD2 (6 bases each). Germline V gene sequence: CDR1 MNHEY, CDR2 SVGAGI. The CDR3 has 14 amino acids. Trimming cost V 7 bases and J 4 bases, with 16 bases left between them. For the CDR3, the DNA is TGTGCCAGCACTCCCGGGAGAGGGGGAGAGACCCAGTACTTC. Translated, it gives CASTPGRGGETQYF.

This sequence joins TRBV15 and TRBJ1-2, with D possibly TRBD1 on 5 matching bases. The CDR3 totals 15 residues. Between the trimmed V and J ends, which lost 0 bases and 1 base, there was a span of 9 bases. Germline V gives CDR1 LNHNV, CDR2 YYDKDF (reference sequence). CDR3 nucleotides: TGTGCCACCAGCAGAGATCCGGGGGGTAACTATGGCTACACCTTC. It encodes CATSRDPGGNYGYTF.

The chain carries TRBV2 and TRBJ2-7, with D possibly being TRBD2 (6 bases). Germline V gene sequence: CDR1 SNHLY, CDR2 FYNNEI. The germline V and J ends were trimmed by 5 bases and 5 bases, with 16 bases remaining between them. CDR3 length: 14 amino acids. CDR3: CASSSSMGEDEQYF. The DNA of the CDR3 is TGTGCCAGCAGTTCAAGCATGGGGGAGGACGAGCAGTACTTC.

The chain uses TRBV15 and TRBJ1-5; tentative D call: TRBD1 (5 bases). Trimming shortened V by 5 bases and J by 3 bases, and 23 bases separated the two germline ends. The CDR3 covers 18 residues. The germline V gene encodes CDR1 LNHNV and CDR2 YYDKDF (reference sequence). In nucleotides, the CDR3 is TGTGCCACCAGCCTTGAGTACGGGACCTGGCGCTTCAATCAGCCCCAGCATTTT. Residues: CATSLEYGTWRFNQPQHF.